This is a list of T cell receptor beta chains from one sample in a study of T cells in narcolepsy. Libraries were prepared by immunoSEQ multiplex PCR; TCRdb keeps only in-frame clonotypes and omits some of them. The data show 20,000 to 30,000 clones, with 70% to 85% seen just once and roughly 0.65% held by the top ten. Sequenced material: CD45RA- memory CD4+ T cells from PBMCs. Receptors were obtained from a human donor with narcolepsy. The CDR3 runs from the conserved cysteine through the conserved F or W. The D gene is left open where the match is weak. Clone size is stated in some rows and not others, as once, few, many or a class when expanded.

J gene	clone size	CDR3 length	D gene	V gene	CDR3 DNA	CDR3 protein
TRBJ2-1	.	15	.	TRBV6-1	TGTGCCAGCAGTGAAGGGACCACACCCTACAATGAGCAGTTCTTC	CASSEGTTPYNEQFF
TRBJ1-3	.	15	.	TRBV11-2	TGTGCCAGCAGCTTTGATCCGAGCTCTGGAAACACCATATATTTT	CASSFDPSSGNTIYF
TRBJ2-7	.	13	.	TRBV6-1	TGTGCCAGCAGTGTCGACTTTTCCTACGAGCAGTACTTC	CASSVDFSYEQYF
TRBJ1-6	.	15	TRBD1	TRBV11-3	TGTGCCAGCAGCACCGGGACAGGGAATAATTCACCCCTCCACTTT	CASSTGTGNNSPLHF
TRBJ1-3	few	15	.	TRBV19	TGTGCCAGTAGTTCCAGGGGTTCCTCTGGAAACACCATATATTTT	CASSSRGSSGNTIYF
TRBJ2-3	.	13	.	TRBV6-5	TGTGCCAGCAGGCGAGGAAACACAGATACGCAGTATTTT	CASRRGNTDTQYF
TRBJ2-1	.	15	TRBD2	TRBV5-1	TGCGCCAGCAGTCATGGGACTAGCGGGGTCAATGAGCAGTTCTTC	CASSHGTSGVNEQFF
TRBJ2-7	.	14	.	TRBV5-1	TGCGCCAGCAGCCTCGAAGGGAGCTCCTACGAGCAGTACTTC	CASSLEGSSYEQYF
TRBJ2-1	.	15	.	TRBV19	TGTGCCAGTAGTATCTCCGGGAGCTCCTACAATGAGCAGTTCTTC	CASSISGSSYNEQFF
TRBJ1-5	.	15	.	TRBV28	TGTGCCAGCAGTTCCCCCGAGAGGGGTGGTCAGCCCCAGCATTTT	CASSSPERGGQPQHF
TRBJ2-7	.	14	.	TRBV5-1	TGCGCCAGCAGCAAGGGACTCGGGAGCGACGAGCAGTACTTC	CASSKGLGSDEQYF